This paragraph reports one T cell receptor (beta chain). Its antigen is not known. This entry comes from a study of PD-1 blockade in classical Hodgkin lymphoma. Background on the study: Nivolumab dosed at 3 mg/kg went to patients intravenously every 2 weeks.

Study results and limitations: By C4D1, CD4+ diversity increased significantly, especially in complete responders. Patients newly diagnosed and complete responders had comparable baseline diversity. Repertoire differences have undefined causes, possibly disease activity or prior therapy.

Every single patient, without exception, relapsed after autologous stem cell transplantation, and brentuximab vedotin exposure varied. Data came from immunoSEQ multiplex PCR; TCRdb stores just in-frame clones and leaves some out. The profile shows about 98,000 clones, roughly 90% of them singletons. V was trimmed by 1 base and J by 1 base, leaving 5 bases between them. CDR1 SEHNR and CDR2 FQNEAQ come from the germline V gene (reference sequence). The CDR3 sequence is 14 residues long. The source was peripheral blood mononuclear cells (PBMCs), collected at baseline. The rearrangement uses TRBV7-9 and TRBJ2-1, with D uncertain. The source is a human donor with classical Hodgkin lymphoma. CDR3 DNA: TGTGCCAGCAGCTTAGGGGGTTCCTACAATGAGCAGTTCTTC. This gives the protein CASSLGGSYNEQFF.